A single sample gave rise to the 9 T cell receptor beta chains below, sequenced in a study of identical twins. MiXCR, run by TCRdb on the 5' RACE reads, gives a single entry per CDR3 protein. Of around 960,000 distinct CDR3 sequences in the sample, roughly 12% were seen once. This same sample was also part of a study on yellow fever vaccine responses in identical twins.

The specimen sequenced was PBMCs. The receptors were gathered from a woman under 30 in good health.

V usage is TRBV6-1 and J usage is TRBJ2-3; 10 bases agree with TRBD2. J was trimmed by 0 bases and V by 4 bases; bases with no gene match: 7. This CDR3 spans 17 amino acids. Germline V gene sequence: CDR1 MNHNS, CDR2 SASEGT. The CDR3 protein is CASSGSSGGDSTDTQYF. CDR3 bases: TGTGCCAGCAGTGGTTCTAGCGGGGGAGACAGCACAGATACGCAGTATTTT.

This clonotype showed up just once. This chain joins TRBV15 and TRBJ1-5, with 7 bases matching TRBD1. V trimming: 5 bases; J trimming: 2 bases; junction bases outside the gene matches: 12. The germline gives CDR1 LNHNV, CDR2 YYDKDF (reference sequence). The CDR3 has 17 amino acids. The CDR3 is CATSGGQVLEGNQPQHF. The CDR3 DNA follows: TGTGCCACCAGCGGTGGACAGGTCTTAGAGGGCAATCAGCCCCAGCATTTT.

CDR3 sequence (DNA): TGTGCCAGCAGTCCCGGTCGGGGGGGGAGATACGAGCAGTACTTC. This encodes CASSPGRGGRYEQYF. The rearrangement uses TRBV12-3 or TRBV12-4 and TRBJ2-7, with TRBD2 matching 8 bases. Trimming removed 5 bases from V and 4 bases from J; junction bases left unmatched: 10. The CDR3 contains 15 residues.

This clonotype was counted a few times. V and J are TRBV20-1 and TRBJ2-3, with 7 nucleotides matching TRBD2. Per germline, CDR1 DFQATT and CDR2 SNEGSKA (reference sequence). CDR3 length: 13 residues. J was trimmed by 2 bases and V by 4 bases; bases with no gene match: 3. This CDR3 is CSATAGSTDTQYF. The CDR3 DNA is TGCAGTGCTACAGCGGGGTCCACAGATACGCAGTATTTT.

This clonotype was detected a few times. The chain uses TRBV9 and TRBJ2-7, with D maybe TRBD2 (6 bases). The CDR3 length is 14 residues. Germline CDR1 and CDR2: SGDLS and YYNGEE. V was clipped by 0 bases and J by 4 bases, with 11 bases between them. The CDR3 region is CASSVAPGRYEQYF. The CDR3, as DNA: TGTGCCAGCAGCGTAGCTCCAGGGAGGTACGAGCAGTACTTC.

There are a few counts of this clonotype. The V and J genes are TRBV29-1 and TRBJ1-1; no definite D call. Germline loops: CDR1 SQVTM, CDR2 ANQGSEA. V lost 3 bases to trimming and J lost 5 bases, with 10 bases between them. The CDR3 totals 12 residues. CDR3 sequence reads: CSVEEIHTEAFF. The CDR3 DNA reads TGCAGCGTTGAGGAGATCCATACTGAAGCTTTCTTT.

This clonotype has more than one count but fewer than ten. The CDR3 DNA reads TGTGCCATCAGTGAGTCGGACTGCGCATCGGGCGAGACCCAGTACTTC. It specifies CAISESDCASGETQYF. J is TRBJ2-5 and V is TRBV10-3, with D maybe TRBD2 (5 bases). Between the trimmed V and J ends, which lost 0 bases and 5 bases, there was a span of 16 bases. CDR1 and CDR2 (germline): ENHRY, SYGVKD. This CDR3 is built from 16 residues.

In DNA, the CDR3 is TGTGCCATCAGGTCAGGGGCTAGCGAGTACAATGAGCAGTTCTTC. Protein product: CAIRSGASEYNEQFF. This rearrangement joins TRBV10-3 to TRBJ2-1, with D possibly called TRBD1 or TRBD2 (6 bases each). Trimming left V 6 bases short and J 4 bases short, with 16 bases between. CDR1 is ENHRY, CDR2 SYGVKD, per germline. This CDR3 spans 15 amino acids.

V gene TRBV4-1 combines with J gene TRBJ2-2; D gene unclear. The germline CDR1 and CDR2 sequences are MGHRA and YSYEKL. With 3 bases removed from V and 0 bases from J, the gap between germline ends came to 8 bases. The CDR3 is 15 residues long. Written as DNA, the CDR3 is TGCGCCAGCAGCCAGTGGGGTTCGAACACCGGGGAGCTGTTTTTT. Protein: CASSQWGSNTGELFF.